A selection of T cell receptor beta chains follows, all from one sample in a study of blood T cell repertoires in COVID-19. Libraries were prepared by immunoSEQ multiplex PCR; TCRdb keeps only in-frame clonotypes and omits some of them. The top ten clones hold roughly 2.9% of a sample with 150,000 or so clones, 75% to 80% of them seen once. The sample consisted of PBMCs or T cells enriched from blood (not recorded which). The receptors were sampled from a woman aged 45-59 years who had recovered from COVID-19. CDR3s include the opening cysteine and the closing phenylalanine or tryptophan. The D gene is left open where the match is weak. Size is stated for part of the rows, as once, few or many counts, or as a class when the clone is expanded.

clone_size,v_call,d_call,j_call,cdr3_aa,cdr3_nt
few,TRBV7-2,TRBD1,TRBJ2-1,CASSPRDRGFNEQFF,TGTGCCAGCAGCCCCCGGGACAGGGGGTTCAATGAGCAGTTCTTC
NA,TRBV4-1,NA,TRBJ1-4,CASSQKGGPNEKLFF,TGCGCCAGCAGCCAAAAAGGAGGTCCTAATGAAAAACTGTTTTTT
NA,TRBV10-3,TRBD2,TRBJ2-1,CAISLAEYNEQFF,TGTGCCATCAGTCTAGCGGAGTACAATGAGCAGTTCTTC
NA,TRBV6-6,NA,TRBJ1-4,CASIGTEKLFF,TGTGCCAGCATAGGGACAGAAAAACTGTTTTTT
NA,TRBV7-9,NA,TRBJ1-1,CASSFGRGGLAEAFF,TGTGCCAGCAGCTTTGGGAGGGGGGGATTGGCTGAAGCTTTCTTT
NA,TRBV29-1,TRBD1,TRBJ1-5,CSVGGGTGGGNQPQHF,TGCAGCGTTGGTGGAGGTACAGGGGGCGGCAATCAGCCCCAGCATTTT
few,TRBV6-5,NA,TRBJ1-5,CASRQGFGSNQPQHF,TGTGCCAGCAGACAGGGATTTGGGAGCAATCAGCCCCAGCATTTT
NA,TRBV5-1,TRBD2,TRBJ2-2,CASSTSQPGGDTGELFF,TGCGCCAGCAGCACCAGCCAACCGGGGGGGGACACCGGGGAGCTGTTTTTT
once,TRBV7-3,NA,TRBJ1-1,CASSFAEDTEAFF,TGTGCCAGCAGCTTCGCGGAGGACACTGAAGCTTTCTTT
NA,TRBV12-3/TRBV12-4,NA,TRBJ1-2,CASTPRGNYGYTF,TGTGCCAGCACCCCACGGGGGAACTATGGCTACACCTTC
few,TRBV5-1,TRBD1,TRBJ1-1,CASNRDRGNTEAFF,TGCGCCAGCAACCGTGACAGGGGGAACACTGAAGCTTTCTTT
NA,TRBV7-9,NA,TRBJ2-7,CASSLARTDSYEQYF,TGTGCCAGCAGCCTTGCTCGGACAGACTCCTACGAGCAGTACTTC
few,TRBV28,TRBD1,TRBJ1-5,CASSSGTVMFSNQPQHF,TGTGCCAGCAGTTCAGGGACAGTCATGTTTAGCAATCAGCCCCAGCATTTT
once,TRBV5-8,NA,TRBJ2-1,CASSFFELTSYNEQFF,TGTGCCAGCAGCTTTTTCGAGCTGACATCCTACAATGAGCAGTTCTTC
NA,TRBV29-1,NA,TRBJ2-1,CSVADLLYNEQFF,TGCAGCGTTGCCGACTTGCTCTACAATGAGCAGTTCTTC